These T cell receptor beta chains were read from a single sample in a study of cytomegalovirus exposure and HLA in healthy donors. Some clones are missing from TCRdb's copy, which holds only in-frame ones; the method was immunoSEQ multiplex PCR. This table holds 200,000 or so clones, around four fifths found once. The specimen sequenced was PBMCs. All receptors come from a woman in her 50s in good health and CMV-seropositive. The CDR3 runs from the conserved cysteine through the conserved F or W. D genes are given only for firm matches. Some rows have no size entry. The others give once, few or many, or a class for an expanded clone.

J gene: TRBJ2-7
CDR3 length: 16
V gene: TRBV5-1
D gene: TRBD1
clone size: few
CDR3 DNA: TGCGCCAGCAGCTTGCCGTCCGGGACAGGGATCTACGAGCAGTACTTC
CDR3 protein: CASSLPSGTGIYEQYF

J gene: TRBJ2-7
CDR3 length: 16
V gene: TRBV6-6
D gene: TRBD2
clone size: -
CDR3 DNA: TGTGCCAGCAGTCACGGGGGCGGGGGGGTTGCCTACGAGCAGTACTTC
CDR3 protein: CASSHGGGGVAYEQYF

J gene: TRBJ1-3
CDR3 length: 13
V gene: TRBV28
D gene: -
clone size: -
CDR3 DNA: TGTGCCAGCAGTTTTTACTCTGGAAACACCATATATTTT
CDR3 protein: CASSFYSGNTIYF

J gene: TRBJ2-2
CDR3 length: 16
V gene: TRBV7-9
D gene: TRBD1
clone size: -
CDR3 DNA: TGTGCCAGCAGCCCAAGGACAGGGCTGAACACCGGGGAGCTGTTTTTT
CDR3 protein: CASSPRTGLNTGELFF

J gene: TRBJ2-3
CDR3 length: 15
V gene: TRBV10-3
D gene: TRBD2
clone size: -
CDR3 DNA: TGTGCCATCAGTCTAGCGGGGGGAGACACAGATACGCAGTATTTT
CDR3 protein: CAISLAGGDTDTQYF

J gene: TRBJ2-1
CDR3 length: 15
V gene: TRBV2
D gene: TRBD2
clone size: -
CDR3 DNA: TGTGCCAGCAGGTGGGGGACTAGTACCCCCAATGAGCAGTTCTTC
CDR3 protein: CASRWGTSTPNEQFF

J gene: TRBJ2-1
CDR3 length: 15
V gene: TRBV9
D gene: -
clone size: -
CDR3 DNA: TGTGCCAGCAGCGCAGGTGTGGCGCTATACAATGAGCAGTTCTTC
CDR3 protein: CASSAGVALYNEQFF

J gene: TRBJ1-2
CDR3 length: 13
V gene: TRBV6-4
D gene: TRBD1
clone size: few
CDR3 DNA: TGTGCCAGCAGTGAACAGCAGGGGGTCCCTCTCACCTTC
CDR3 protein: CASSEQQGVPLTF

J gene: TRBJ2-1
CDR3 length: 14
V gene: TRBV19
D gene: TRBD2
clone size: -
CDR3 DNA: TGTGCCAGTAGGACGCGAGGACTAGCGGATGAGCAGTTCTTC
CDR3 protein: CASRTRGLADEQFF

J gene: TRBJ1-1
CDR3 length: 14
V gene: TRBV7-8
D gene: TRBD1
clone size: -
CDR3 DNA: TGTGCCAGCAGCTTAGGGACAGGGAACACTGAAGCTTTCTTT
CDR3 protein: CASSLGTGNTEAFF

J gene: TRBJ1-2
CDR3 length: 14
V gene: TRBV6-5
D gene: TRBD1
clone size: -
CDR3 DNA: TGTGCCAGCAGTTACCGGACAGGTAACTATGGCTACACCTTC
CDR3 protein: CASSYRTGNYGYTF

J gene: TRBJ1-1
CDR3 length: 13
V gene: TRBV28
D gene: TRBD1
clone size: -
CDR3 DNA: TGTGCCAGTTTGGGACAGCTGAACACTGAAGCTTTCTTT
CDR3 protein: CASLGQLNTEAFF

J gene: TRBJ2-2
CDR3 length: 19
V gene: TRBV28
D gene: -
clone size: -
CDR3 DNA: TGTGCCAGCAGGACCCCGTATAGGGCGGGAGAAGGGGGCACCGGGGAGCTGTTTTTT
CDR3 protein: CASRTPYRAGEGGTGELFF

J gene: TRBJ2-7
CDR3 length: 15
V gene: TRBV5-6
D gene: TRBD1
clone size: -
CDR3 DNA: TGTGCCAGCAGCTCTCCGGGACAGGGAGGGCGGGAGCAGTACTTC
CDR3 protein: CASSSPGQGGREQYF

J gene: TRBJ2-1
CDR3 length: 13
V gene: TRBV6-6
D gene: -
clone size: -
CDR3 DNA: TGTGCCAGCAGGCAAGCGGCCCAAGTTGAGCAGTTCTTC
CDR3 protein: CASRQAAQVEQFF

J gene: TRBJ2-3
CDR3 length: 14
V gene: TRBV29-1
D gene: TRBD2
clone size: -
CDR3 DNA: TGCAGCGTTGAATGGGGGGGACCCACAGATACGCAGTATTTT
CDR3 protein: CSVEWGGPTDTQYF

J gene: TRBJ2-1
CDR3 length: 16
V gene: TRBV19
D gene: TRBD2
clone size: -
CDR3 DNA: TGTGCCAGCAGTGGATTAGCGGGAGGCCCAGACAATGAGCAGTTCTTC
CDR3 protein: CASSGLAGGPDNEQFF

J gene: TRBJ2-7
CDR3 length: 16
V gene: TRBV6-1
D gene: TRBD2
clone size: -
CDR3 DNA: TGTGCCAGCAGTGGCGGACTAGCGGGTTATCCCTACGAGCAGTACTTC
CDR3 protein: CASSGGLAGYPYEQYF

J gene: TRBJ2-7
CDR3 length: 14
V gene: TRBV5-4
D gene: -
clone size: few
CDR3 DNA: TGTGCCAGCAGCTTAGGAGGGGGCCCGTACGAGCAGTACTTC
CDR3 protein: CASSLGGGPYEQYF

J gene: TRBJ2-7
CDR3 length: 14
V gene: TRBV5-6
D gene: TRBD1
clone size: -
CDR3 DNA: TGTGCCAGCAGCACACAGGGGGGTGCCTACGAGCAGTACTTC
CDR3 protein: CASSTQGGAYEQYF

J gene: TRBJ2-7
CDR3 length: 13
V gene: TRBV7-8
D gene: -
clone size: -
CDR3 DNA: TGTGCCAGCAGCTCAGGGCAGAGCTACGAGCAGTACTTC
CDR3 protein: CASSSGQSYEQYF

J gene: TRBJ2-3
CDR3 length: 15
V gene: TRBV4-1
D gene: TRBD1
clone size: -
CDR3 DNA: TGCGCCAGCACCGAGGGGGCCGGGGGCACAGATACGCAGTATTTT
CDR3 protein: CASTEGAGGTDTQYF

J gene: TRBJ1-2
CDR3 length: 13
V gene: TRBV19
D gene: TRBD1
clone size: -
CDR3 DNA: TGTGCCAGTATTGACAGGGATTTCTATGGCTACACCTTC
CDR3 protein: CASIDRDFYGYTF

J gene: TRBJ2-1
CDR3 length: 15
V gene: TRBV9
D gene: TRBD2
clone size: -
CDR3 DNA: TGTGCCAGCAGCCCGGCCCGGGGGACTAGCAATGAGCAGTTCTTC
CDR3 protein: CASSPARGTSNEQFF

J gene: TRBJ2-7
CDR3 length: 15
V gene: TRBV7-9
D gene: TRBD1
clone size: -
CDR3 DNA: TGTGCCAGCAGCTTAGATGGGACAGGGGTGTCCGAGCAGTACTTC
CDR3 protein: CASSLDGTGVSEQYF

J gene: TRBJ2-5
CDR3 length: 16
V gene: TRBV5-4
D gene: TRBD1
clone size: few
CDR3 DNA: TGTGCCAGCAGCGACCGGGACAGGGGGAACCAAGAGACCCAGTACTTC
CDR3 protein: CASSDRDRGNQETQYF

J gene: TRBJ2-5
CDR3 length: 16
V gene: TRBV7-9
D gene: TRBD1
clone size: -
CDR3 DNA: TGTGCCAGCAGCTTAGCGGGACAGGGGGCTATAGAGACCCAGTACTTC
CDR3 protein: CASSLAGQGAIETQYF